This TCR beta chain was profiled in a study of blood T cells in healthy people across ages (dated by TCRdb to the mid-2010s). In the study overall: In model experiments, template switching captured roughly one uniquely barcoded TCR beta cDNA molecule for every two T cells. The study measured age-related changes in TCR beta repertoire diversity using deep sequencing normalized with unique cDNA molecular identifiers. Four age groups were formed from the donors: young (average 16 years), middle-aged (approximately 39), aged (approximately 60) and long-lived (approximately 78). Two additional independent replicas of 1 million unique cDNA reads from the same blood draw were analyzed for two donors (one aged 18 to 29 and one aged 80 or older).

Including the terminal cysteine and phenylalanine, the CDR3 comprises 15 residues. Only the CDR3 part of the read is kept: 45 bases, read in frame from the first base. From V the trimming removes 1 base and from J it removes 4 bases, while the gene matches leave 2 bases of the junction unaccounted for. The germline V gene yields SGHTA for CDR1 and FQGTGA for CDR2. Libraries were prepared through 5' RACE. TCRdb shows the sequencer as Illumina HiSeq 2500. A second PCR of roughly 6 to 11 cycles was run with a J-beta primer mix and a sample-barcoded 5' primer. A unique molecular identifier was introduced onto each TCR beta cDNA molecule by a template-switch 5' adaptor carrying 12 random nucleotides. Each sample yielded at least 2.5 million CDR3-containing paired-end reads. All of the RNA was converted into first-strand cDNA using the Mint cDNA synthesis kit, with a TRBC-specific oligonucleotide serving as the primer. After uracil-DNA glycosylase treatment, a first 18-cycle PCR used universal primers M1SS and BC2_uni_R on all cDNA. In the original analysis: For normalization, 1 million high-quality reads, each with a distinct molecular identifier, were randomly selected from each sample. Instead of being binned into consensus sequences, reads that shared molecular identifiers were thrown out. MiTCR, set to a Q25 quality threshold and the strictest error-elimination algorithm, was used for CDR3 identification, clonotype clustering and error correction. A nonparametric unseen species model using Euler transformation provided a lower-bound estimate of total TCR beta diversity. TCRdb trimmed the raw reads at Q25, called clones with MiXCR and kept productive beta chains. Here each entry gathers all rows of one CDR3 protein and keeps the most common genes and DNA. V and J calls and clone size were set by TCRdb, not the authors. This sample is represented by some 760,000 distinct CDR3 sequences; about 25% of them were singletons. The ten most abundant clones make up roughly 9% of the sample.

Concerning this clonotype: Its antigen is currently not known. Base qualities are not provided; no much larger clone lies one nucleotide away.

The donors were 40 or so Caucasian individuals from Russia, aged roughly 6 to 100 years, who were systemically healthy. Each donor gave ten milliliters of peripheral blood, collected into EDTA-treated Vacutainer tubes. PBMCs were isolated by Ficoll-Paque density-gradient centrifugation, with at least 6 million obtained per sample. Total RNA was extracted from PBMCs with Trizol reagent, with at least 5.5 micrograms obtained per sample. The percentages of naive CD45RAhigh/CD27high T cells were determined by flow cytometry on a PBMC aliquot from every donor. The paper's findings and limits, for the study overall: Because donor CMV infection status was unknown, age-related changes in expanded clonotypes were potentially confounded. Compared with the aged group, more naive CD4+ T cells, fewer expanded clones and increased TCR diversity were shown by the long-lived group, suggesting age selection. Since profiling was done on bulk unsorted PBMCs, naive and antigen-experienced compartments could not be conclusively compared. Observed TCR beta diversity per million T cells fell roughly linearly with age, and a significant reduction was already apparent by age around 40. Estimates of total diversity from one million sequenced T cells were regarded as lower bounds and underestimates. A strong correlation was found between observed TCR beta diversity and the percentage of naive T cells measured by flow cytometry.

This sample also belongs to another study, concerning T cells of mothers and their children. The second source states: Nine systemically healthy Caucasian individuals, comprising three mothers and their six children, were included as donors. cDNA synthesis used all of the extracted RNA, with around 1.4 ug of RNA in each 15 ul reaction. In the second PCR, sample barcodes and 2-4 random nucleotides were introduced via the M1S primer. More than 8 million TCR beta CDR3 reads were obtained from each mother, and about 3 million reads were obtained from each child. Thymic selection similarly shapes TCR recombination output in related and unrelated pairs, with minor effect from inherited differences. Related mother-child pairs always showed normalized repertoire overlap that was slightly higher than in unrelated mother-child pairs, though the difference was never significant. With a sensitivity of 90 to 100 clones per million clonotypes, no persistent microchimeric T cell clones were detected. In the study, deep NGS was used to compare the TCR beta repertoires of mothers and children, and features distinguishing related mother-child pairs from unrelated individuals were sought. Mothers averaged roughly 40 +/- 4 years of age and children averaged approximately 12 +/- 4 years. Libraries were sequenced on Illumina HiSeq 2000 with 100+100 nt paired-end reads after adapter ligation with NEBNext reagents. To prevent cross-contamination, the mother and child libraries were prepared a month apart and were sequenced in separate runs. Between about 500,000 and 2,300,000 distinct TCR beta clonotypes were identified per donor. Naive TCR beta clonotypes were estimated from low-frequency clonotypes matched to each donor's FACS-determined naive share, without sorting.

The material sequenced was blood. The TCR comes from a boy aged 10-17 years in good health. This receptor chain uses TRBV7-3 and TRBJ2-3; TRBD2 agrees with 10 junctional bases. The DNA sequence is TGTGCCAGCAGCTTAAACGGACTAGCGGCAGATACGCAGTATTTT. This yields the protein CASSLNGLAADTQYF.